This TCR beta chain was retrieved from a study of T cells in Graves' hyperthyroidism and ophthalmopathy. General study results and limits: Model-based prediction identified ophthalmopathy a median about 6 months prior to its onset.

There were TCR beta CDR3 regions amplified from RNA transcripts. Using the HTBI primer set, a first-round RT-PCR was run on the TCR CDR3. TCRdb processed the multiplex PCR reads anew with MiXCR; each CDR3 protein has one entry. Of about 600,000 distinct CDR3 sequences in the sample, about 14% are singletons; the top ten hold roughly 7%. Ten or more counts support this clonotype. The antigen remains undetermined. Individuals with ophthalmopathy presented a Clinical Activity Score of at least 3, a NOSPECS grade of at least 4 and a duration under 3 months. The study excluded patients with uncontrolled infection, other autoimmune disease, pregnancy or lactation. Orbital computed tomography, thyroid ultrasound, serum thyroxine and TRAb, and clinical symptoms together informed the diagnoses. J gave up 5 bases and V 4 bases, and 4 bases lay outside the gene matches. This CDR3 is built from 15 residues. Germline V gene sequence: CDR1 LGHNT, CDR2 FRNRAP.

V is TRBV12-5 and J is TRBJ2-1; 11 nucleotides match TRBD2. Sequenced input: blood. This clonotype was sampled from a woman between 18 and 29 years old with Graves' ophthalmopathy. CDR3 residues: CASGSVAGGHNEQFF. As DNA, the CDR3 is TGTGCTAGTGGTTCAGTAGCGGGAGGGCACAATGAGCAGTTCTTC.